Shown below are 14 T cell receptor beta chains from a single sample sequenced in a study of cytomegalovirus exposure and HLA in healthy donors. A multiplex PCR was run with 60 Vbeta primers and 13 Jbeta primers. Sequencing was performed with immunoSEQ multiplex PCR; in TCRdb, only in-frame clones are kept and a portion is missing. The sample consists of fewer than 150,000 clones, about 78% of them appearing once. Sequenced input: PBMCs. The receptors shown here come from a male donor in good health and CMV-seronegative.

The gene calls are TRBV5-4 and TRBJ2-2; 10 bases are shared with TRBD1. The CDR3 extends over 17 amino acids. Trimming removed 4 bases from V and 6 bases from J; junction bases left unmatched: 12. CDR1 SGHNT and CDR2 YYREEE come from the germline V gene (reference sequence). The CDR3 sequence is CASSPIIGTGVPGELFF. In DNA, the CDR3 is TGTGCCAGCAGCCCGATAATTGGGACAGGGGTCCCCGGGGAGCTGTTTTTT.

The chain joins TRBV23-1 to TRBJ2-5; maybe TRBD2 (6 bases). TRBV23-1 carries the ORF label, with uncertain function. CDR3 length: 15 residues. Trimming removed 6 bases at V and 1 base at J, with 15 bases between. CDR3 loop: CASRKRRDFQETQYF. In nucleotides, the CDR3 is TGCGCCAGCAGAAAACGCCGGGACTTCCAAGAGACCCAGTACTTC.

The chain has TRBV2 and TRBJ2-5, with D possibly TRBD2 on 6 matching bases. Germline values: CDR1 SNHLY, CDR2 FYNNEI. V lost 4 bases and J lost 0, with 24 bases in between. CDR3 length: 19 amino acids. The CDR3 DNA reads TGTGCCAGCAGTGGGGGGGACCATGTGGGCGGGGAGTACCAAGAGACCCAGTACTTC. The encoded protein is CASSGGDHVGGEYQETQYF.

CDR3 loop: CASSQVGAGEQYF. As DNA, the CDR3 is TGCGCCAGCAGCCAAGTGGGGGCGGGCGAGCAGTACTTC. The chain links TRBV4-1 to TRBJ2-7, with D possibly matching TRBD1 (6 bases). The length of the CDR3 is 13 residues. The V end lost 1 base, the J end lost 6 bases, and 10 bases lay between the germline ends. Germline CDR1 MGHRA, CDR2 YSYEKL.

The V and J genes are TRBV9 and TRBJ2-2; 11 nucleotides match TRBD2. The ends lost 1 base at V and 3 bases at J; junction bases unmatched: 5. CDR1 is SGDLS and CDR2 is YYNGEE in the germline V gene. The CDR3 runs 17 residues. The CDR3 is CASSVLSGGADTGELFF. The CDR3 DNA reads TGTGCCAGCAGCGTACTTAGCGGGGGGGCCGACACCGGGGAGCTGTTTTTT.

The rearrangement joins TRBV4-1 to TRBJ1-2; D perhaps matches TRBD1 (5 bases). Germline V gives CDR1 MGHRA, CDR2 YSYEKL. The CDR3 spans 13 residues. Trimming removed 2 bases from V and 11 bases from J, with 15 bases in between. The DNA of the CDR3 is TGCGCCAGCAGCCAACTCAAGGGGCCAGGTTACACCTTC. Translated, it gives CASSQLKGPGYTF.

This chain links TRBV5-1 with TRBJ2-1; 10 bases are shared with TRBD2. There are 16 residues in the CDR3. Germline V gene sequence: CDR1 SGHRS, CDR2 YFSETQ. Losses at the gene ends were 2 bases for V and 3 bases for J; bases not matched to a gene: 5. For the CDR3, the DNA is TGCGCCAGCAGCTTTCTAGCGGGAGTTGGCTACAATGAGCAGTTCTTC. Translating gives CASSFLAGVGYNEQFF.

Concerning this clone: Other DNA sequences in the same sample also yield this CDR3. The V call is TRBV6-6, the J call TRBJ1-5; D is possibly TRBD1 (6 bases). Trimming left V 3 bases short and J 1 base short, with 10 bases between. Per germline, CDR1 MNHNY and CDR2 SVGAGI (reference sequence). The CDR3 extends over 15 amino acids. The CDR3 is CASSYSDRSNQPQHF. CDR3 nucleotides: TGTGCCAGCAGTTATTCGGACAGAAGCAATCAGCCCCAGCATTTT.

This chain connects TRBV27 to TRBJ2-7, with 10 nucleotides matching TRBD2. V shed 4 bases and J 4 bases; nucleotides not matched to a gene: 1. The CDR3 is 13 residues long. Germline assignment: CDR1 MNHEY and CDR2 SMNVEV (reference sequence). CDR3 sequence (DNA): TGTGCCAGCAGTTCGGGACTAGCGTACGAGCAGTACTTC. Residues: CASSSGLAYEQYF.

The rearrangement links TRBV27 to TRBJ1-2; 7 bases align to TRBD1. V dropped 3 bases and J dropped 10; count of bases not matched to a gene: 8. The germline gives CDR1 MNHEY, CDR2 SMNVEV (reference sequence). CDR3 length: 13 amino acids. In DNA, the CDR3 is TGTGCCAGCAGTTTCCTCGGGACAGCAGACTACACCTTC. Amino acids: CASSFLGTADYTF.

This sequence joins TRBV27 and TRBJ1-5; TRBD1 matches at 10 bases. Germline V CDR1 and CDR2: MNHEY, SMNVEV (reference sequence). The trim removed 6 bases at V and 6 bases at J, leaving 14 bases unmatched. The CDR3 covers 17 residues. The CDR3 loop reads CASRLIGQGVEVQPQHF. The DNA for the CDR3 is TGTGCCAGCAGATTGATCGGACAGGGGGTAGAAGTTCAGCCCCAGCATTTT.

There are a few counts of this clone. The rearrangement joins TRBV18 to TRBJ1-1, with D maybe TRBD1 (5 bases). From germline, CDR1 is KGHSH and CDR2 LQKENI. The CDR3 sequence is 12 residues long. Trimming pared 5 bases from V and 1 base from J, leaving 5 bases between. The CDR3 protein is CASSGQNTEAFF. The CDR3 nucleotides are TGTGCCAGCTCAGGACAGAACACTGAAGCTTTCTTT.

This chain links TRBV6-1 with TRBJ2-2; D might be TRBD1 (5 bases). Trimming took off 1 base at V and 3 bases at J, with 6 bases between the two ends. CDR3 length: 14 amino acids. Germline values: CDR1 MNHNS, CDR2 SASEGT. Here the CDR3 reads CASSEGRDTGELFF. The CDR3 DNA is TGTGCCAGCAGTGAAGGCAGGGACACCGGGGAGCTGTTTTTT.

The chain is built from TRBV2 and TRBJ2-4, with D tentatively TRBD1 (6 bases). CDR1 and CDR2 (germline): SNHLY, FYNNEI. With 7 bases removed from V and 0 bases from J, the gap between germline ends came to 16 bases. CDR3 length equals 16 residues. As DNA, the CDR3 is TGTGCCAGCAACATAAACAGGGCATTAGCCAAAAACATTCAGTACTTC. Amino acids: CASNINRALAKNIQYF.